The clone carrying this TCR beta chain came up many times. What it binds is not known. This record comes from a study of T cell repertoires in cytomegalovirus infection. Whole-study results and caveats: Identification of carriers of CMV plus the relevant HLA was achieved through cumulative public TCR beta family frequency.

TCRdb redid the calling of the reads with MiXCR, one entry per CDR3 protein. The table records 200,000 to 300,000 distinct CDR3 sequences, approximately 13% of them present only once. Germline CDR1 and CDR2: SGHTA and FQGNSA. This CDR3 is 13 amino acids long. Trimming cost V 5 bases and J 3 bases, with 11 bases left between them. This chain connects TRBV7-2 to TRBJ2-7; D is possibly TRBD2 (5 bases). This TCR was sampled from a human donor in good health (CMV status not recorded). Some clones in this sample may be carry-over from other donors' samples. The material sequenced was PBMCs. The CDR3 DNA follows: TGTGCCAGCAGCCCCCCGGGATTCTACGAGCAGTACTTC. Translating gives CASSPPGFYEQYF. The full variable domain, completed using reference TRBV7-2 and TRBJ2-7, is GAGVSQSPSNKVTEKGKDVELRCDPISGHTALYWYRQSLGQGLEFLIYFQGNSAPDKSGLPSDRFSAERTGGSVSTLTIQRTQQEDSAVYLCASSPPGFYEQYFGPGTRLTVT.